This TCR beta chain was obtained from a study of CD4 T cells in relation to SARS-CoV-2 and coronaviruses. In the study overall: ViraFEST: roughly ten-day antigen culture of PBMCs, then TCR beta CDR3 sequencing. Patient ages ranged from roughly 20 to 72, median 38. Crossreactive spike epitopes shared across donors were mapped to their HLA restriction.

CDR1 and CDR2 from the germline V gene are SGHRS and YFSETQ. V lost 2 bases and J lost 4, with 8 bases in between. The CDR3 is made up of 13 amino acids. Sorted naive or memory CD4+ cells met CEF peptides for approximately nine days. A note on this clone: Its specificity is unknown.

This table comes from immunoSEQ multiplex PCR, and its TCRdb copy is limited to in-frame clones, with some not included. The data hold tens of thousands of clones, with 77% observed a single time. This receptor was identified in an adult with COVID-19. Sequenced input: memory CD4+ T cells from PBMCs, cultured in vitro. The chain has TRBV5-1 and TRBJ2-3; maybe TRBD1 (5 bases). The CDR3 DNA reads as TGCGCCAGCAGCTTCCAGGGTGCAGATACGCAGTATTTT. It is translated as CASSFQGADTQYF. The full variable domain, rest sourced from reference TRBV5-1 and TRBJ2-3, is KAGVTQTPRYLIKTRGQQVTLSCSPISGHRSVSWYQQTPGQGLQFLFEYFSETQRNKGNFPGRFSGRQFSNSRSEMNVSTLELGDSALYLCASSFQGADTQYFGPGTRLTVL.